A selection of T cell receptor beta chains follows, all from one sample in a study of blood T cell repertoires in COVID-19. Measured with immunoSEQ multiplex PCR; TCRdb has only the in-frame clones, and not every one. The table lists 270,000 or so clones, 86% of them singletons. Sequences were obtained from peripheral blood. Receptor source: a man aged 35 to 55 with active or convalescent COVID-19. Each CDR3 is given with its conserved first and last residue. The order of the fields is clone size, V gene, J gene, D gene, CDR3 DNA, CDR3 protein. D genes are given only for firm matches. Where a row states a size, it is once, few, many or the class of an expanded clone; other rows omit it.

clone size: NA
V gene: TRBV7-8
J gene: TRBJ2-2
D gene: TRBD2
CDR3 DNA: TGTGCCAGCAGCCGGGGACTAGCGGGAGGTATAGCCGGGGAGCTGTTTTTT
CDR3 protein: CASSRGLAGGIAGELFF

clone size: NA
V gene: TRBV4-2
J gene: TRBJ2-5
D gene: TRBD2
CDR3 DNA: TGTGCCAGCAGACAGAAGCGGGGGGTCGGTAATATTGGGGCGGAAGAGACCCAGTACTTC
CDR3 protein: CASRQKRGVGNIGAEETQYF

clone size: NA
V gene: TRBV12-3/TRBV12-4
J gene: TRBJ2-1
D gene: TRBD2
CDR3 DNA: TGTGCCAGCAGTCCAGCGGGAGTCAATGAGCAGTTCTTC
CDR3 protein: CASSPAGVNEQFF

clone size: few
V gene: TRBV19
J gene: TRBJ1-2
D gene: TRBD1
CDR3 DNA: TGTGCCAGCAGTGACGACAGGGCAATTTATGGCTACACCTTC
CDR3 protein: CASSDDRAIYGYTF

clone size: NA
V gene: TRBV5-4
J gene: TRBJ2-3
D gene: TRBD2
CDR3 DNA: TGTGCCAGCAGCTGGGCGGGGGAGTCCACAGATACGCAGTATTTT
CDR3 protein: CASSWAGESTDTQYF

clone size: NA
V gene: TRBV11-2
J gene: TRBJ2-7
D gene: NA
CDR3 DNA: TGTGCCAGCAGCTCTGGGACTCTCATCCTTGGGGGGCAGTACTTC
CDR3 protein: CASSSGTLILGGQYF

clone size: NA
V gene: TRBV3-1/TRBV3-2
J gene: TRBJ1-3
D gene: NA
CDR3 DNA: TGTGCCAGCAGTGCAGGGATTCTTGGAAACACCATATATTTT
CDR3 protein: CASSAGILGNTIYF

clone size: NA
V gene: TRBV12-3/TRBV12-4
J gene: TRBJ1-1
D gene: NA
CDR3 DNA: TGTGCCAGCAGGCCCGCGAGGTACGCTGAAGCTTTCTTT
CDR3 protein: CASRPARYAEAFF

clone size: NA
V gene: TRBV6-5
J gene: TRBJ1-1
D gene: NA
CDR3 DNA: TGTGCCAGCAGTTACCGTCGGGACATTCCCCCTGAAGCTTTCTTT
CDR3 protein: CASSYRRDIPPEAFF

clone size: NA
V gene: TRBV3-1/TRBV3-2
J gene: TRBJ2-3
D gene: NA
CDR3 DNA: TGTGCCAGCAGCCAAAGAGCCTCTAGCACAGATACGCAGTATTTT
CDR3 protein: CASSQRASSTDTQYF

clone size: NA
V gene: TRBV25-1
J gene: TRBJ1-6
D gene: TRBD1
CDR3 DNA: TGTGCCAGCAGTGATCCAGGGGGTTACTCACCCCTCCACTTT
CDR3 protein: CASSDPGGYSPLHF

clone size: NA
V gene: TRBV30
J gene: TRBJ2-7
D gene: TRBD2
CDR3 DNA: TGTGCCTGGACACTAGCGGGAGGGCTTGGCGAGCAGTACTTC
CDR3 protein: CAWTLAGGLGEQYF

clone size: NA
V gene: TRBV6-1
J gene: TRBJ2-7
D gene: TRBD2
CDR3 DNA: TGTGCCAGCAGTGAGCCGCCGGGACTAGCGGGACCATCGCCGACCTACGAGCAGTACTTC
CDR3 protein: CASSEPPGLAGPSPTYEQYF

clone size: NA
V gene: TRBV28
J gene: TRBJ2-1
D gene: TRBD1
CDR3 DNA: TGTGCCAGCAGAGGAACAGGGGGCAGACGGAATGAGCAGTTCTTC
CDR3 protein: CASRGTGGRRNEQFF

clone size: once
V gene: TRBV2
J gene: TRBJ1-2
D gene: TRBD1
CDR3 DNA: TGTGCCAGCAGTGAAGGGGTAAGGACAGGCGCGACTAACTATGGCTACACCTTC
CDR3 protein: CASSEGVRTGATNYGYTF

clone size: NA
V gene: TRBV2
J gene: TRBJ1-2
D gene: NA
CDR3 DNA: TGTGCCAGCACCGCGACAGCGCTCTATGGCTACACCTTC
CDR3 protein: CASTATALYGYTF

clone size: once
V gene: TRBV29-1
J gene: TRBJ2-7
D gene: NA
CDR3 DNA: TGCAGCGTTGCGCGGCCAGACCTCGCGGGCGAGCAGTACTTC
CDR3 protein: CSVARPDLAGEQYF

clone size: NA
V gene: TRBV7-6
J gene: TRBJ1-5
D gene: NA
CDR3 DNA: TGTGCCAGCAGCCCCCAGGCAGGGTCCAATCAGCCCCAGCATTTT
CDR3 protein: CASSPQAGSNQPQHF

clone size: NA
V gene: TRBV6-5
J gene: TRBJ2-5
D gene: NA
CDR3 DNA: TGTGCCAGCAGTTACGGGCCCAGGGGGGCCCAGTACTTC
CDR3 protein: CASSYGPRGAQYF

clone size: NA
V gene: TRBV6-5
J gene: TRBJ2-2
D gene: TRBD2
CDR3 DNA: TGTGCCAGCACCTTCAGCGGGGGGGCAGGTTGGGAGCTGTTTTTT
CDR3 protein: CASTFSGGAGWELFF

clone size: NA
V gene: TRBV2
J gene: TRBJ2-7
D gene: TRBD1
CDR3 DNA: TGTGCCAGCTCCCGGGGGACAGGGGGTGGTGAGCAGTACTTC
CDR3 protein: CASSRGTGGGEQYF

clone size: NA
V gene: TRBV5-5
J gene: TRBJ1-3
D gene: TRBD1
CDR3 DNA: TGTGCCAGCAGCTGGCTGGACAGGGCCATTTCTGGAAACACCATATATTTT
CDR3 protein: CASSWLDRAISGNTIYF

clone size: NA
V gene: TRBV6-5
J gene: TRBJ2-7
D gene: TRBD2
CDR3 DNA: TGTGCCAGCAGTCGTCCTAGCGGCACTACCTACGAGCAGTACTTC
CDR3 protein: CASSRPSGTTYEQYF

clone size: few
V gene: TRBV19
J gene: TRBJ2-1
D gene: NA
CDR3 DNA: TGTGCCAGTAGTACCCTTCGAGGGTACAATGAGCAGTTCTTC
CDR3 protein: CASSTLRGYNEQFF

clone size: NA
V gene: TRBV19
J gene: TRBJ1-5
D gene: NA
CDR3 DNA: TGTGCCAGTAGTGAAGGAGGTCCGAATCAGCCCCAGCATTTT
CDR3 protein: CASSEGGPNQPQHF

clone size: once
V gene: TRBV7-8
J gene: TRBJ2-5
D gene: TRBD2
CDR3 DNA: TGTGCCAGCAGCTTATTCGCTAGCGGGGAGGATTACTTC
CDR3 protein: CASSLFASGEDYF

clone size: NA
V gene: TRBV5-6
J gene: TRBJ1-3
D gene: TRBD1
CDR3 DNA: TGTGCCAGCAGCTTGGGCGGGACAGGAATAGACACCATATATTTT
CDR3 protein: CASSLGGTGIDTIYF

clone size: NA
V gene: TRBV6-1
J gene: TRBJ2-7
D gene: TRBD1
CDR3 DNA: TGTGCCAGCAGTGGTGGGACAGGGGCGAGAGTCTACGAGCAGTACTTC
CDR3 protein: CASSGGTGARVYEQYF

clone size: NA
V gene: TRBV18
J gene: TRBJ1-1
D gene: NA
CDR3 DNA: TGTGCCAGCTCAGAGTCCTCGAGGGAGGCTTTCTTT
CDR3 protein: CASSESSREAFF

clone size: NA
V gene: TRBV9
J gene: TRBJ1-1
D gene: NA
CDR3 DNA: TGTGCCAGCAGCGTAGAGACAGCCTTGAACACTGAAGCTTTCTTT
CDR3 protein: CASSVETALNTEAFF

clone size: NA
V gene: TRBV12-5
J gene: TRBJ2-4
D gene: TRBD1
CDR3 DNA: TGTGCTAGTGGTTTTCGTCCCCAGATCGGGACAGGGGAAAACATTCAGTACTTC
CDR3 protein: CASGFRPQIGTGENIQYF

clone size: NA
V gene: TRBV18
J gene: TRBJ1-1
D gene: NA
CDR3 DNA: TGTGCCAGCTCACCACGCGGCAAAGAGGGCGTGAACACTGAAGCTTTCTTT
CDR3 protein: CASSPRGKEGVNTEAFF

clone size: NA
V gene: TRBV11-2
J gene: TRBJ2-7
D gene: TRBD1
CDR3 DNA: TGTGCCAGCAGCACCTGGACAGGAGCGGAGCAGTACTTC
CDR3 protein: CASSTWTGAEQYF

clone size: NA
V gene: TRBV5-4
J gene: TRBJ2-3
D gene: TRBD1
CDR3 DNA: TGTGCCAGCAGCTTGGATGGGACAGGGTTTGATACGCAGTATTTT
CDR3 protein: CASSLDGTGFDTQYF

clone size: NA
V gene: TRBV11-3
J gene: TRBJ2-2
D gene: NA
CDR3 DNA: TGTGCCAGCAGCTTAGGACAGTACACCGGGGAGCTGTTTTTT
CDR3 protein: CASSLGQYTGELFF

clone size: NA
V gene: TRBV29-1
J gene: TRBJ1-5
D gene: TRBD1
CDR3 DNA: TGCAGCGTTGGGGGGACAGGGGGTGGCAATCAGCCCCAGCATTTT
CDR3 protein: CSVGGTGGGNQPQHF

clone size: few
V gene: TRBV4-2
J gene: TRBJ2-2
D gene: NA
CDR3 DNA: TGTGCCAGCAGCCCCACACTGACACAGACGAACACCGGGGAGCTGTTTTTT
CDR3 protein: CASSPTLTQTNTGELFF

clone size: NA
V gene: TRBV12-3/TRBV12-4
J gene: TRBJ1-1
D gene: TRBD1
CDR3 DNA: TGTGCCAGCAGCCCCAAGGACAGGGCTGGAGCTTTCTTT
CDR3 protein: CASSPKDRAGAFF

clone size: few
V gene: TRBV7-2
J gene: TRBJ1-5
D gene: NA
CDR3 DNA: TGTGCCAGCAGCGTCAGTAATCAGCCCCAGCATTTT
CDR3 protein: CASSVSNQPQHF

clone size: NA
V gene: TRBV9
J gene: TRBJ2-3
D gene: TRBD1
CDR3 DNA: TGTGCCAGCAGCTTCAGTGGGACAGTCACAGATACGCAGTATTTT
CDR3 protein: CASSFSGTVTDTQYF

clone size: NA
V gene: TRBV18
J gene: TRBJ1-2
D gene: NA
CDR3 DNA: TGTGCCAGCTCACCAGGCGGGGACGGGGCCTATGGCTACACCTTC
CDR3 protein: CASSPGGDGAYGYTF

clone size: NA
V gene: TRBV7-9
J gene: TRBJ2-5
D gene: NA
CDR3 DNA: TGTGCCAGCAGCTTAGCTTCGGGTGGCCAAGAGACCCAGTACTTC
CDR3 protein: CASSLASGGQETQYF

clone size: NA
V gene: TRBV9
J gene: TRBJ2-2
D gene: TRBD2
CDR3 DNA: TGTGCCAGCAGCGTAGAGGGACTAGCGGTCGGGGAGCTGTTTTTT
CDR3 protein: CASSVEGLAVGELFF

clone size: NA
V gene: TRBV24-1
J gene: TRBJ2-1
D gene: TRBD1
CDR3 DNA: TGTGCCACCAGTGATGCCCCAGGGGGAGCTGAGCAGTTCTTC
CDR3 protein: CATSDAPGGAEQFF

clone size: NA
V gene: TRBV18
J gene: TRBJ2-7
D gene: TRBD2
CDR3 DNA: TGTGCCAGCTCACTTCGGCCGGGACTAGCGGGAGTGATCTCCGAGCAGTACTTC
CDR3 protein: CASSLRPGLAGVISEQYF

clone size: NA
V gene: TRBV7-2
J gene: TRBJ2-7
D gene: NA
CDR3 DNA: TGTGCCAGCAGCTTCCTTGGGGGGGCAGACTACGAGCAGTACTTC
CDR3 protein: CASSFLGGADYEQYF

clone size: NA
V gene: TRBV28
J gene: TRBJ1-3
D gene: NA
CDR3 DNA: TGTGCCAGCAGTCCCGCCCTACGGGGGTCTGGAAACACCATATATTTT
CDR3 protein: CASSPALRGSGNTIYF

clone size: NA
V gene: TRBV7-9
J gene: TRBJ1-4
D gene: NA
CDR3 DNA: TGTGCCAGCAGCCGAGGGAGGGGAAATGAAAAACTGTTTTTT
CDR3 protein: CASSRGRGNEKLFF

clone size: NA
V gene: TRBV27
J gene: TRBJ2-1
D gene: TRBD2
CDR3 DNA: TGTGCCAGCAGTTTACAAGCTAGCGGGAGACTTTTTGAGCAGTTCTTC
CDR3 protein: CASSLQASGRLFEQFF

clone size: NA
V gene: TRBV28
J gene: TRBJ2-7
D gene: TRBD2
CDR3 DNA: TGTGGAGCGGGGGAGTTCGAGCAGTACTTC
CDR3 protein: CGAGEFEQYF

clone size: NA
V gene: TRBV19
J gene: TRBJ2-1
D gene: NA
CDR3 DNA: TGTGCCAGTAGATTTTCGAGTGAGCAGTTCTTC
CDR3 protein: CASRFSSEQFF

clone size: NA
V gene: TRBV6-5
J gene: TRBJ2-7
D gene: NA
CDR3 DNA: TGTGCCAGCAGTTACTCGCACAGCTCCTACGAGCAGTACTTC
CDR3 protein: CASSYSHSSYEQYF

clone size: NA
V gene: TRBV5-6
J gene: TRBJ1-4
D gene: NA
CDR3 DNA: TGTGCCAGCAGCCATCTATCGCTAAATGAAAAACTGTTTTTT
CDR3 protein: CASSHLSLNEKLFF

clone size: NA
V gene: TRBV7-2
J gene: TRBJ2-1
D gene: TRBD2
CDR3 DNA: TGTGCCAGCAGCTTACCTAGCGGGAGTTCTGACGAGCAGTTCTTC
CDR3 protein: CASSLPSGSSDEQFF

clone size: NA
V gene: TRBV9
J gene: TRBJ2-3
D gene: NA
CDR3 DNA: TGTGCCAGCAGCGTAGGCGGGGCCGGGGGAGATACGCAGTATTTT
CDR3 protein: CASSVGGAGGDTQYF